This is a list of T cell receptor beta chains from one sample in a study of shared clonotypes between healthy human individuals. Generated by immunoSEQ multiplex PCR, the TCRdb table keeps only in-frame clones and is missing some. The sample shows about 2.1 million clones, about 93% of them seen only once. Specimen: naive CD8+ T cells from PBMCs. These receptors were collected from a man between 18 and 29 years old in good health. Some clones in this sample may be carry-over from other donors' samples. Both conserved end residues are part of each CDR3. The D gene is left open where the match is weak. For some rows the clone size is stated as once, few or many, or as a class when expanded; others skip it.

D,J,V,size,DNA,CDR3
.,TRBJ1-1,TRBV11-2,.,TGTGCCAGCAGCCTAGGCAAGGCTGAAGCTTTCTTT,CASSLGKAEAFF
.,TRBJ2-2,TRBV28,.,TGTGCCAGCAGTTTACCACGGGACATCACCGGGGAGCTGTTTTTT,CASSLPRDITGELFF
TRBD1,TRBJ1-5,TRBV7-6,.,TGTGCCAGCAGCTTAGACAGGGGAGGACAGCCCCAGCATTTT,CASSLDRGGQPQHF
.,TRBJ2-1,TRBV11-2,.,TGTGCCAGCAGCTTAGGTATGGGAAGTGAGCAGTTCTTC,CASSLGMGSEQFF
.,TRBJ2-7,TRBV29-1,.,TGCAGCGTTGTGGCAGGACCGAATACTTACGAGCAGTACTTC,CSVVAGPNTYEQYF
.,TRBJ1-2,TRBV27,.,TGTGCCAGCACCGTTAACAGACAGGCTGTCCCCTATAGTGGCTACACCTTC,CASTVNRQAVPYSGYTF
TRBD1,TRBJ2-2,TRBV28,few,TGTGCCAGCAGCAACTTCAGGGGGCGGAACACCGGGGAGCTGTTTTTT,CASSNFRGRNTGELFF
.,TRBJ1-1,TRBV9,.,TGTGCCAGCAGCGTAGCGCGGGGGGGGAACACTGAAGCTTTCTTT,CASSVARGGNTEAFF
.,TRBJ2-5,TRBV9,.,TGTGCCAGCAGATCCGGCAGCTCGCAGACCCAGTACTTC,CASRSGSSQTQYF
.,TRBJ1-2,TRBV7-8,.,TGTGCCAGCAGCCAATCCGTCCGAGGCATGGATGGCTACACCTTC,CASSQSVRGMDGYTF
.,TRBJ2-1,TRBV27,once,TGTGCCAGCAGTTCCAGTGGACTTTCCTACAATGAGCAGTTCTTC,CASSSSGLSYNEQFF
TRBD1,TRBJ1-5,TRBV9,.,TGTGCCAGCAGCGTAGGGGACAGCATGGGCCAGCCCCAGCATTTT,CASSVGDSMGQPQHF
TRBD1,TRBJ2-5,TRBV4-1,once,TGCGCCAGCAGCCTCTTAGACAGGGCCCAAGAGACCCAGTACTTC,CASSLLDRAQETQYF
TRBD1,TRBJ2-7,TRBV28,.,TGTGCCAGCAGTTTAAGGGGGCAGGGCTACGAGCAGTACTTC,CASSLRGQGYEQYF
.,TRBJ2-7,TRBV14,.,TGTGCCAGCAGCCAAGACAGGGTAGGCCTGCGGAGCTACGAGCAGTACTTC,CASSQDRVGLRSYEQYF
.,TRBJ1-1,TRBV29-1,few,TGCAGCGTTGAGGAGGGTGGGGAAGCTTTCTTT,CSVEEGGEAFF
.,TRBJ2-7,TRBV28,.,TGTGCCAGCAGCCCAGACATAGTCTACGAGCAGTACTTC,CASSPDIVYEQYF
.,TRBJ1-5,TRBV27,.,TGTGCCAGCAGTTTGGGTAGTGGGGGGGCGAATCAGCCCCAGCATTTT,CASSLGSGGANQPQHF
.,TRBJ2-7,TRBV4-1,.,TGCGCCAGCAGCCAAGGGGCGGGCATCTCCTACGAGCAGTACTTC,CASSQGAGISYEQYF
TRBD1,TRBJ1-1,TRBV6-5,once,TGTGCCAGCAGTCTAGACAGGGCTTACACTGAAGCTTTCTTT,CASSLDRAYTEAFF
.,TRBJ2-1,TRBV13,.,TGTGCCAGCAGCTCACCTGAGGGACTGAGATTGCAGTTCTTC,CASSSPEGLRLQFF
.,TRBJ2-7,TRBV15,.,TGTGCCACCAGCTGGACGACTAGACGAAACTCCTACGAGCAGTACTTC,CATSWTTRRNSYEQYF
.,TRBJ2-5,TRBV7-9,.,TGTGCCAGCAGCTTGGAGAATAGGTGGGAGACCCAGTACTTC,CASSLENRWETQYF
TRBD1,TRBJ1-4,TRBV19,.,TGTGCCAGCAAACAGGGGACTAATGAAAAACTGTTTTTT,CASKQGTNEKLFF
.,TRBJ1-1,TRBV19,.,TGTGCCAGTGGGGCCCGACTGGCCCACACTGAAGCTTTCTTT,CASGARLAHTEAFF
.,TRBJ2-5,TRBV5-6,.,TGTGCCAGCAGCTTAGCTCCCACACAAGAGACCCAGTACTTC,CASSLAPTQETQYF
.,TRBJ1-2,TRBV12-5,.,TGTGCTAGTGGTTTGGACGCCCGGGGAGGCTACACCTTC,CASGLDARGGYTF
TRBD2,TRBJ2-1,TRBV9,.,TGTGCCAGCAGCGTATCCCTAGCGGGAACCTACAATGAGCAGTTCTTC,CASSVSLAGTYNEQFF
.,TRBJ2-2,TRBV7-9,.,TGTGCCAGCAGCTTTCCGACACCACCGAACACCGGGGAGCTGTTTTTT,CASSFPTPPNTGELFF
.,TRBJ1-2,TRBV7-9,.,TGTGCCAGCAGCCAAGTGGCAGGGGTGGACTATGGCTACACCTTC,CASSQVAGVDYGYTF
.,TRBJ2-2,TRBV10-2,.,TGCGCCAGCACCACGGGCGCAGGCGGGGAGCTGTTTTTT,CASTTGAGGELFF
.,TRBJ2-1,TRBV5-1,.,TGCGCCAGCAGCTTGTACTCAGTGGACAATGAGCAGTTCTTC,CASSLYSVDNEQFF
.,TRBJ2-7,TRBV19,.,TGTGCCAGTAGTACAACGGCGGGGGCCTGGACCTACGAGCAGTACTTC,CASSTTAGAWTYEQYF
.,TRBJ1-6,TRBV27,.,TGTGCCAGCTCTCCGGGGAGGGCACCCCTCCACTTT,CASSPGRAPLHF
.,TRBJ2-7,TRBV5-4,.,TGTGCCAGCAGCTTCCGGGGCCACGAGCAGTACTTC,CASSFRGHEQYF
.,TRBJ1-2,TRBV13,.,TGTGCCAGCAGCTTATTCGGAGATGGCTACACCTTC,CASSLFGDGYTF
.,TRBJ1-2,TRBV6-5,.,TGTGCCAGCAGTTATTTGGGAACCAACTATGGCTACACCTTC,CASSYLGTNYGYTF
TRBD1,TRBJ2-7,TRBV7-6,.,TGTGCCAGCAGCCTCAGACAGGGGCCAACCTACGAGCAGTACTTC,CASSLRQGPTYEQYF
TRBD2,TRBJ2-5,TRBV29-1,.,TGCAGCGTTGTTGCGGGAGGACCGGAGACCCAGTACTTC,CSVVAGGPETQYF
.,TRBJ2-7,TRBV13,.,TGTGCCAGCACCAAACCGGTGACCCCGAGCTCCTACGAGCAGTACTTC,CASTKPVTPSSYEQYF
TRBD2,TRBJ2-7,TRBV28,.,TGTGCCAGCAGTTTGAAGTGGGGCGGGAGCCACGAGCAGTACTTC,CASSLKWGGSHEQYF
.,TRBJ1-2,TRBV21-1,.,TGTGCCAGCAGCGGCCGGGACTCTAGCTTC,CASSGRDSSF
TRBD2,TRBJ2-2,TRBV19,.,TGTGCCAGTAGTATAGAAGCGGGAGCGGTGAACGGGGAGCTGTTTTTT,CASSIEAGAVNGELFF
.,TRBJ1-1,TRBV20-1,.,TGCAGGGTGGAGTGGGGTGAAGCTTTCTTT,CRVEWGEAFF
.,TRBJ2-1,TRBV28,.,TGTGCCAGCAGCCCGTTTCAGAGTTTTAGTGAGCAGTTCTTC,CASSPFQSFSEQFF
TRBD2,TRBJ2-7,TRBV15,.,TGTGCCACCAGCAGCGGGACTAGCGGGATCCACGAGCAGTACTTC,CATSSGTSGIHEQYF
.,TRBJ1-4,TRBV18,.,TGTGCCAGCGCGCCCGAGGGACCGATTAATGAAAAACTGTTTTTT,CASAPEGPINEKLFF
.,TRBJ1-2,TRBV5-4,.,TGTGCCAGCAGCTTAGCAGATAAGGACCGGCATGGCTACACCTTC,CASSLADKDRHGYTF
.,TRBJ2-1,TRBV2,.,TGTGCCAGCAGTGAAAGTCTAGCGCTATACAATGAGCAGTTCTTC,CASSESLALYNEQFF
.,TRBJ2-7,TRBV7-9,.,TGTGCCAGCACCCTGGGACTGACCGAGCAGTACTTC,CASTLGLTEQYF
TRBD1,TRBJ2-6,TRBV4-1,few,TGCGCCAGCAGCCATGGGGACAGGGACTTGACTGGGGCCAACGTCCTGACTTTC,CASSHGDRDLTGANVLTF
.,TRBJ2-3,TRBV7-3,.,TGTGCCAGCAGCGTGGCTAGGAGCACAGATACGCAGTATTTT,CASSVARSTDTQYF
TRBD2,TRBJ2-5,TRBV29-1,.,TGCAGCGTTGAGGGCGGGACTAGCGGGAACCTGGGGACCCAGTACTTC,CSVEGGTSGNLGTQYF
.,TRBJ2-1,TRBV28,.,TGTGCCAGCAGTTCCCCCCTTTCTGGAGCGGGCGTATACAATGAGCAGTTCTTC,CASSSPLSGAGVYNEQFF